This T cell receptor (beta chain) is from a study of shared clonotypes between healthy human individuals. Some clones are missing from TCRdb's copy, which holds only in-frame ones; the method was immunoSEQ multiplex PCR. The sample lists around 700,000 clones, roughly 70% seen once, with approximately 2% in the top ten. This CDR3 is 12 amino acids long. V was cut by 4 bases and J by 4 bases, with 8 bases left in between. Germline CDR1 reads SGHRS; CDR2 reads YFSETQ. The chain carries TRBV5-1 and TRBJ2-5, with D perhaps TRBD1 (6 bases). Source material: memory CD4+ T cells sorted from blood. The subset denotes: CD45RA-negative fraction. This receptor was taken from a woman in her thirties in good health. This CDR3 reads CASSTDRETQYF. CDR3 in DNA: TGCGCCAGCAGCACGGACAGAGAGACCCAGTACTTC.